This TCR beta chain originates from a study of blood T cell repertoires in COVID-19. The wider study: The analysed material was cDNA or gDNA that came from T cells, B-cell-depleted T cells, or PBMCs.

CDR1 MNHEY and CDR2 SVGEGT come from the germline V gene. The CDR3 is 18 residues long. Trimming took 2 bases from V and 2 from J; bases not matched to a gene: 8. The authors' processing: Counts of nucleated cells, estimated from reference gene primer amplification, were obtained. Generated by immunoSEQ multiplex PCR, the TCRdb table keeps only in-frame clones and is missing some. For V, J and clone size, that table is used; D and trimming come from the DNA. This table has over 200,000 clones, about 89% appearing once. This clonotype was obtained from a man aged 40-50 years who had recovered from COVID-19. The chain combines TRBV6-2 or TRBV6-3 with TRBJ2-1; 11 bases line up with TRBD2. Sequencing was carried out using peripheral blood. CDR3: CASSYPRLAGGAYNEQFF. The CDR3, as DNA: TGTGCCAGCAGTTACCCCCGGCTAGCGGGAGGAGCCTACAATGAGCAGTTCTTC.